This T cell receptor (beta chain) stems from a study of T-cell reconstitution after alpha-beta-depleted transplantation in children. This clonotype has only one observation. Its antigen remains unidentified. The length of the CDR3 is 15 residues. The V and J ends lost 4 bases and 6 bases, in that order; junction bases with no gene match: 12. For TCRbeta, the library was prepared with unique molecular identifiers. TCRdb passed the PCR reads through MiXCR, listing each CDR3 protein once. Altogether about 590,000 distinct CDR3 sequences are present, 10% to 15% being singletons, with the ten largest covering around 2.2%. Broader study findings: Alpha-beta T cells about two months after transplant reportedly derived from several hundred expanded graft clones. Elevated TCRbeta diversity at day 60 was traced, in some patients, to surviving recipient T cells and thymic progenitors. A year post-transplant, T-cell counts and diversity derived mostly from newly produced T cells.

The origin of this receptor is a male patient aged 10 to 17 who had a stem cell transplant for acute myeloid leukemia, so the T cells may come from the graft donor. The material sequenced was PBMCs, mostly from graft donor cells, taken 360 days after TCRalphabeta/CD19-depleted stem cell transplant. V and J are TRBV12-3 or TRBV12-4 and TRBJ2-7, with TRBD1 matching 7 bases. CDR3 in amino acids: CASSSRQGPTFEQYF. The CDR3 nucleotides read TGTGCCAGCAGTTCCCGACAGGGTCCCACCTTCGAGCAGTACTTC.